One sample yielded the 17 T cell receptor beta chains listed below, sequenced in a study of blood T cell repertoires in COVID-19. Using immunoSEQ multiplex PCR, the repertoire was profiled, and TCRdb retains in-frame clones only, with some absent. The sample carries approximately 140,000 clones, roughly 89% recorded once. Sample: PBMCs or T cells enriched from blood (not recorded which). Source of these receptors: a woman aged 45-65 years who had been exposed to COVID-19.

The V and J genes are TRBV5-1 and TRBJ1-1, with TRBD1 identical over 9 bases. Germline CDR1 reads SGHRS; CDR2 reads YFSETQ. The CDR3 sequence is 13 residues long. V shed 1 base and J 10 bases; nucleotides not matched to a gene: 5. The CDR3 is CASSLLGQGTAFF. The CDR3 DNA is TGCGCCAGCAGCTTGTTGGGACAGGGTACAGCTTTCTTT. Using reference TRBV5-1 and TRBJ1-1 for the parts outside the CDR3, the full variable domain is KAGVTQTPRYLIKTRGQQVTLSCSPISGHRSVSWYQQTPGQGLQFLFEYFSETQRNKGNFPGRFSGRQFSNSRSEMNVSTLELGDSALYLCASSLLGQGTAFFGQGTRLTVV.

V gene TRBV9 combines with J gene TRBJ2-7, with 8 bases lining up with TRBD1. The V gene end was trimmed by 3 bases and the J gene end by 1 base; junction bases not matched to a gene: 15. The CDR3 totals 18 residues. Germline V CDR1 and CDR2: SGDLS, YYNGEE. This CDR3 is CASSEFPGTGILSYEQYF. In DNA form, the CDR3 reads TGTGCCAGCAGCGAGTTTCCCGGGACAGGCATCCTTTCCTACGAGCAGTACTTC.

The rearrangement uses TRBV5-3 and TRBJ2-2, with 8 bases fitting TRBD2. TRBV5-3 is filed as an ORF, its function uncertain. This CDR3 spans 15 amino acids. Losses at the gene ends were 4 bases for V and 1 base for J; bases not matched to a gene: 3. The CDR3 DNA reads TGTGCCAGAAGCCACGGGGGGGTGAACACCGGGGAGCTGTTTTTT. Translating gives CARSHGGVNTGELFF.

V and J are TRBV10-2 and TRBJ1-2, with D maybe TRBD1 (5 bases). The CDR3 has 14 residues. The germline V gene has CDR1 WSHSY and CDR2 SAAADI. The ends were cut back, 3 bases at V and 8 bases at J, with 16 bases in the middle. DNA for the CDR3: TGCGCCAGCAGTGAATTGCAGGGCCTTGGGGGCTACACCTTC. It translates to CASSELQGLGGYTF.

The chain links TRBV24-1 to TRBJ1-2; 7 nucleotides agree with TRBD1. The J segment lost 3 bases and the V segment lost 8 bases, leaving 5 bases of the junction unmatched. There are 13 residues in the CDR3. CDR1 and CDR2 (germline): KGHDR, SFDVKD. The CDR3 region is CATKSTGYYGYTF. The CDR3 nucleotides read TGTGCCACCAAATCGACAGGGTACTATGGCTACACCTTC.

The rearrangement links TRBV6-2 or TRBV6-3 to TRBJ2-1; 10 nucleotides match TRBD2. The J segment lost 3 bases and the V segment lost 5 bases, leaving 7 bases of the junction unmatched. The CDR3 sequence is 16 residues long. Germline assignment: CDR1 MNHEY and CDR2 SVGEGT. The CDR3 loop is CASSTLAGGLYNEQFF. For the CDR3, the DNA is TGTGCCAGCAGTACTTTAGCGGGGGGACTCTACAATGAGCAGTTCTTC.

J is TRBJ2-7 and V is TRBV2; TRBD1 matches at 7 bases. V trimming: 7 bases; J trimming: 4 bases; junction bases outside the gene matches: 7. Germline lookup yields CDR1 SNHLY and CDR2 FYNNEI. CDR3 length equals 13 residues. CDR3 DNA: TGTGCCAGCAAGAGGACAGGTTTATACGAGCAGTACTTC. Protein: CASKRTGLYEQYF. Supplemented by reference TRBV2 and TRBJ2-7, the full variable domain reads EPEVTQTPSHQVTQMGQEVILRCVPISNHLYFYWYRQILGQKVEFLVSFYNNEISEKSEIFDDQFSVERPDGSNFTLKIRSTKLEDSAMYFCASKRTGLYEQYFGPGTRLTVT.

The chain joins TRBV6-5 to TRBJ1-2; TRBD1 matches at 9 bases. The V gene's germline CDR1 is MNHEY and CDR2 SVGAGI. J was trimmed by 8 bases and V by 6 bases; bases with no gene match: 7. This CDR3 is built from 13 residues. The CDR3 DNA reads TGTGCCAGCAGGAGGGACAGGGCAGGCGGCTACACCTTC. It yields the protein CASRRDRAGGYTF.

V is TRBV9 and J is TRBJ1-2; 8 bases match TRBD1. The J segment lost 3 bases and the V segment lost 4 bases, leaving 8 bases of the junction unmatched. Germline CDR1 and CDR2: SGDLS and YYNGEE. The CDR3 contains 15 residues. CDR3 loop: CASSRAGGAYYGYTF. The CDR3 DNA reads as TGTGCCAGCAGCAGGGCAGGGGGCGCGTACTATGGCTACACCTTC.

This chain connects TRBV5-1 to TRBJ2-7; D is possibly TRBD2 (5 bases). The ends were cut back, 4 bases at V and 3 bases at J, with 11 bases in the middle. The CDR3 totals 13 residues. Germline V gene data show CDR1 as SGHRS and CDR2 as YFSETQ. CDR3 in DNA: TGCGCCAGCAGCCGTTCGGGGTTCTACGAGCAGTACTTC. Encoded protein: CASSRSGFYEQYF.

In its sample, this clone was seen a few times. The genes are TRBV29-1 and TRBJ1-1, with D hard to call. In germline, CDR1 is SQVTM, CDR2 ANQGSEA. CDR3 length: 13 amino acids. V was cut by 5 bases and J by 4 bases, with 14 bases left in between. The CDR3 DNA sequence: TGCAGCGTTATGGCAGACTCTGTCACTGAAGCTTTCTTT. Amino acid sequence: CSVMADSVTEAFF.

This clone was picked up one time. The chain joins TRBV30 to TRBJ1-5; a possible D gene is TRBD1 (6 bases). The CDR3 extends over 16 amino acids. Germline V CDR1 and CDR2: GTSNPN, SVGIG (reference sequence). Trimming pared 0 bases from V and 4 bases from J, leaving 16 bases between. DNA for the CDR3: TGTGCCTGGAGTGTCTGGAGGGGGGGCGGTAATCAGCCCCAGCATTTT. This gives the protein CAWSVWRGGGNQPQHF.

The chain carries TRBV9 and TRBJ2-2, with D possibly TRBD2 on 5 matching bases. This CDR3 has 15 residues. Germline assignment: CDR1 SGDLS and CDR2 YYNGEE. The V end was cut by 4 bases, the J end by 1 base, with 11 bases between. Written as DNA, the CDR3 is TGTGCCAGCAGCCCTAGCAGAATGAACACCGGGGAGCTGTTTTTT. Amino acids: CASSPSRMNTGELFF. The complete variable domain, with remaining parts taken from reference TRBV9 and TRBJ2-2, reads DSGVTQTPKHLITATGQRVTLRCSPRSGDLSVYWYQQSLDQGLQFLIQYYNGEERAKGNILERFSAQQFPDLHSELNLSSLELGDSALYFCASSPSRMNTGELFFGEGSRLTVL.

V gene TRBV11-3 combines with J gene TRBJ2-2; unclear D gene. Trimming took off 1 base at V and 2 bases at J, with 5 bases between the two ends. The germline gives CDR1 SGHNT, CDR2 YENEEA. The CDR3 consists of 14 residues. The CDR3 loop reads CASSLAPNTGELFF. In nucleotides, the CDR3 is TGTGCCAGCAGCTTAGCCCCAAACACCGGGGAGCTGTTTTTT.

The chain joins TRBV7-2 to TRBJ1-1; D not resolved. This CDR3 is built from 16 residues. Per germline, CDR1 SGHTA and CDR2 FQGNSA. Trimming took off 5 bases at V and 2 bases at J, with 18 bases between the two ends. The CDR3 loop is CASSRGRTGTNTEAFF. As DNA, the CDR3 is TGTGCCAGCAGCCGCGGCCGAACCGGCACCAACACTGAAGCTTTCTTT.

The chain is built from TRBV5-1 and TRBJ1-6; 7 bases are a match to TRBD1. Germline CDR1 and CDR2: SGHRS and YFSETQ. The CDR3 runs 16 residues. V was pared by 5 bases and J by 7 bases, with 12 bases of the junction left unmatched. The CDR3 region is CASRPELGRGNSPLHF. The CDR3, as DNA: TGCGCCAGCAGGCCGGAGTTGGGCAGGGGGAATTCACCCCTCCACTTT.

The chain joins TRBV5-4 to TRBJ2-3; 8 nucleotides agree with TRBD2. The CDR3 is made up of 14 amino acids. Trimming at V came to 2 bases and at J to 6 bases, leaving 5 bases not matched to a gene. Germline lookup yields CDR1 SGHNT and CDR2 YYREEE (reference sequence). CDR3 residues: CASSLGLAVDTQYF. The CDR3 bases are TGTGCCAGCAGCTTAGGACTAGCAGTTGATACGCAGTATTTT.